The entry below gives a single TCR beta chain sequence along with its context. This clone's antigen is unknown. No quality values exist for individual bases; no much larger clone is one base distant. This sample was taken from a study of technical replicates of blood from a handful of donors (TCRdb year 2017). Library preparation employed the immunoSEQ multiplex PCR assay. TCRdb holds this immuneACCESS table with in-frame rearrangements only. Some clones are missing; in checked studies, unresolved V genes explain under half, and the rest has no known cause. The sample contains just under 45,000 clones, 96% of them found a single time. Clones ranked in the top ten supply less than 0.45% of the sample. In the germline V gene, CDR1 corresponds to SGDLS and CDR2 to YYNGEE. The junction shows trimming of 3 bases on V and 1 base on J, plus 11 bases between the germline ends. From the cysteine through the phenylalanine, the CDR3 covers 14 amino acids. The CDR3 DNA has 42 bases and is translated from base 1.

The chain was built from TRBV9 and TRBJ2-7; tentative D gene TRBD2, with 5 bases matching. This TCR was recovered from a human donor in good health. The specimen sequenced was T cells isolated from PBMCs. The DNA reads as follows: TGTGCCAGCAGCGCACGTAGCGCTTCCTACGAGCAGTACTTC. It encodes CASSARSASYEQYF.